The next 23 T cell receptor beta chains were all read from a single sample in a study of T cells in Graves' hyperthyroidism and ophthalmopathy. TCR beta CDR3 region amplification was performed from RNA transcripts. Primed by the HTBI set, a first-round RT-PCR was run on the TCR CDR3. TCRdb recomputed calls from the multiplex PCR reads with MiXCR, one row per CDR3 protein. The sample holds 540,000 or so distinct CDR3 sequences, less than 20% seen once. Sequencing was done on a sample of blood. The receptors were gathered from a woman in her thirties with Graves' hyperthyroidism.

Points on this clonotype: At one end, the junction sequence differs from germline, possibly due to a read error. The chain is built from TRBV12-3 or TRBV12-4 and TRBJ2-1; 10 positions match TRBD2. There are 18 residues in the CDR3. For the CDR3, the DNA is TGTGCCAGCAGTTTTCAAGCGGGAGGGCCTCAATCCTACAATGAGCAGTCCTTC. Its translation is CASSFQAGGPQSYNEQSF.

At least ten counts were recorded for this clonotype. The DNA for the CDR3 is TGTGCCAGCAGCTTAGTAGTGGGTGATTCACCCCTCCACTTT. Its translation: CASSLVVGDSPLHF. This rearrangement joins TRBV11-2 to TRBJ1-6; no reliable D call. Germline loops: CDR1 SGHAT, CDR2 FQNNGV. This CDR3 spans 14 amino acids. V lost 1 base to trimming and J lost 8 bases, with 9 bases between them.

The chain uses TRBV3-1 and TRBJ1-3; D ambiguous. The germline CDR1 and CDR2 sequences are LGHDT and YNNKEL (reference sequence). The CDR3 runs 14 residues. Trimming left V 4 bases short and J 2 bases short, with 9 bases between. The CDR3 sequence: CASSPRAAGNTIYF. In nucleotides, the CDR3 is TGTGCCAGCAGCCCGCGGGCCGCTGGAAACACCATATATTTT.

This clonotype showed up just a few times. The chain carries TRBV7-3 and TRBJ2-7; 10 nucleotides align to TRBD1. Unmatched junction bases numbered 4, after V lost 3 bases and J lost 2 bases. Germline loops: CDR1 SGHTA, CDR2 FQGTGA. The CDR3 spans 15 residues. The CDR3: CASSFDGQGAYEQYF. CDR3 sequence (DNA): TGTGCCAGCAGCTTCGACGGACAGGGGGCCTACGAGCAGTACTTC.

This clonotype has a count of ten or more. V is TRBV11-1 and J is TRBJ1-1; D is ambiguous. Germline V CDR1 and CDR2: SGHAT, FQDESV (reference sequence). With 2 bases removed from V and 1 base from J, the gap between germline ends came to 8 bases. This CDR3 has 14 amino acids. The CDR3 loop reads CASSLTVGNTEAFF. In nucleotides, the CDR3 is TGTGCCAGCAGCTTAACGGTCGGGAACACTGAAGCTTTCTTT.

This clonotype was seen repeatedly, ten times or more. The chain carries TRBV5-1 and TRBJ2-1; possible D gene TRBD1, 6 bases. This CDR3 is built from 15 residues. Germline lookup yields CDR1 SGHRS and CDR2 YFSETQ. Trimming took off 0 bases at V and 3 bases at J, with 10 bases between the two ends. The CDR3, as DNA: TGCGCCAGCAGCTTGGAAGGACAGTTCTACAATGAGCAGTTCTTC. Translated, it gives CASSLEGQFYNEQFF.

CDR3 region: CASSQGGDPTYEQYF. CDR3 coding DNA: TGTGCCAGCAGCCAAGGCGGAGACCCGACCTACGAGCAGTACTTC. The rearrangement uses TRBV4-2 and TRBJ2-7, with no clear D. CDR1 LGHNA and CDR2 YNFKEQ come from the germline V gene. The CDR3 spans 15 residues. V was cut by 1 base and J by 2 bases, with 12 bases left in between.

The chain joins TRBV27 to TRBJ2-3; unclear D gene. CDR1 is MNHEY, CDR2 SMNVEV, per germline (reference sequence). The CDR3 is made up of 15 amino acids. The V end was cut by 5 bases, the J end by 2 bases, with 14 bases between. The DNA of the CDR3 is TGTGCCAGCAGTGGCAGAAACTTACCCACAGATACGCAGTATTTT. Residues: CASSGRNLPTDTQYF.

This clonotype was found a few times. V usage is TRBV5-6 and J usage is TRBJ1-6; no clear D. With 0 bases removed from V and 8 bases from J, the gap between germline ends came to 9 bases. The germline CDR1 and CDR2 sequences are SGHDT and YYEEEE. CDR3 size: 14 residues. CDR3 sequence: CASSLVGWYSPLHF. The CDR3 nucleotides are TGTGCCAGCAGCTTGGTCGGCTGGTATTCACCCCTCCACTTT.

The genes are TRBV7-9 and TRBJ2-7; 11 bases map to TRBD2. The germline gives CDR1 SEHNR, CDR2 FQNEAQ (reference sequence). V lost 0 bases, J lost 3 bases, and 7 bases stayed unmatched. The CDR3 sequence is 17 residues long. This CDR3 reads CASSLAGLAGKDYEQYF. CDR3 coding DNA: TGTGCCAGCAGCTTAGCCGGACTAGCGGGTAAGGACTACGAGCAGTACTTC.

V is TRBV6-6 and J is TRBJ2-6; no reliable D call. Per the germline V gene, CDR1 is MNHNY and CDR2 is SVGAGI (reference sequence). The V gene lost 0 bases and the J gene lost 1 base, with 7 bases spanning the gap. The CDR3 totals 16 residues. The chain's CDR3 is CASSYSSDSGANVLTF. The CDR3 DNA reads TGTGCCAGCAGTTACTCGTCGGATTCTGGGGCCAACGTCCTGACTTTC.

This clonotype was picked up many times. At one boundary the junction diverges from the germline segment, which might be a read error. The gene calls are TRBV7-8 and TRBJ2-5, with a tentative D call TRBD1 (6 bases). Germline loops: CDR1 SGHVS, CDR2 FQNEAQ. This CDR3 comprises 14 residues. The CDR3 loop is CASSQGTYQETQYF. CDR3 nucleotides: TGTGCCAGCAGCCAGGGGACATACCAGGAGACCCAGTACTTC.

In its sample, this clonotype was seen a few times. The chain employs TRBV19 and TRBJ2-1; TRBD2 matches at 9 bases. V was clipped by 3 bases and J by 7 bases; unmatched bases: 10. The CDR3 extends over 16 amino acids. Looked up from germline, CDR1 is LNHDA and CDR2 is SQIVND (reference sequence). CDR3 protein: CASSMPVAGVGNEQFF. CDR3 DNA sequence: TGTGCCAGTAGTATGCCAGTAGCGGGAGTAGGGAATGAGCAGTTCTTC.

This clonotype was observed at least ten times. The chain couples TRBV27 to TRBJ1-1; 7 bases match TRBD1. Germline values: CDR1 MNHEY, CDR2 SMNVEV (reference sequence). CDR3 length: 14 amino acids. Unmatched junction bases numbered 7, after V lost 4 bases and J lost 5 bases. CDR3 bases: TGTGCCAGCAGTTCCGGGACAGCTAGGACTGAAGCTTTCTTT. Amino acid sequence: CASSSGTARTEAFF.

This clonotype was counted between two and nine times. This chain links TRBV19 with TRBJ2-5; 10 bases are a match to TRBD1. The CDR3 contains 15 residues. The germline V gene has CDR1 LNHDA and CDR2 SQIVND (reference sequence). After removal of 3 bases from V and 5 bases from J, the junction contained 6 bases not matched to a gene. The CDR3 protein is CASSIEPGQGETQYF. CDR3 in DNA: TGTGCCAGTAGTATCGAGCCGGGACAGGGGGAGACCCAGTACTTC. Combining the CDR3 with reference TRBV19 and TRBJ2-5 gives the whole variable domain DGGITQSPKYLFRKEGQNVTLSCEQNLNHDAMYWYRQDPGQGLRLIYYSQIVNDFQKGDIAEGYSVSREKKESFPLTVTSAQKNPTAFYLCASSIEPGQGETQYFGPGTRLLVL.

This clonotype was seen ten or more times. The chain is built from TRBV12-3 or TRBV12-4 and TRBJ1-5, with D maybe TRBD1 (6 bases). The V end was cut by 6 bases, the J end by 4 bases, with 16 bases between. The CDR3 has 15 amino acids. As DNA, the CDR3 is TGTGCCAGCAGAACGGACAGACGAACGAATCAGCCCCAGCATTTT. It specifies CASRTDRRTNQPQHF.

DNA of the CDR3: TGCAGTGCTAGAGAAGGCACCTTGATCTCTGGAAACACCATATATTTT. This encodes CSAREGTLISGNTIYF. This rearrangement joins TRBV20-1 to TRBJ1-3; D is uncertain. The CDR3 is 16 amino acids. Germline CDR1 is DFQATT and CDR2 is SNEGSKA (reference sequence). Between the trimmed V and J ends, which lost 0 bases and 0 bases, there was a span of 12 bases.

This clonotype occurred many times. The chain combines TRBV11-1 with TRBJ2-7, with D maybe TRBD1 (6 bases). Trimming shortened V by 0 bases and J by 2 bases, and 11 bases separated the two germline ends. The length of the CDR3 is 15 residues. The germline V gene encodes CDR1 SGHAT and CDR2 FQDESV (reference sequence). The CDR3 sequence is CASSLAPDRTYEQYF. The CDR3, as DNA: TGTGCCAGCAGCTTAGCGCCCGACAGGACCTACGAGCAGTACTTC.

The CDR3 spells CASSLVINTEAFF. DNA for the CDR3: TGTGCCAGCAGCTTAGTGATCAACACTGAAGCTTTCTTT. The rearrangement links TRBV7-2 to TRBJ1-1; no clear D gene. V was cut by 1 base and J by 2 bases, with 5 bases left in between. The CDR3 covers 13 residues. In germline, CDR1 is SGHTA, CDR2 FQGNSA.

This clonotype was observed many times. V gene TRBV12-3 or TRBV12-4 combines with J gene TRBJ2-1, with 9 bases lining up with TRBD1. This CDR3 is 15 amino acids long. Trimming cost V 6 bases and J 1 base; bases outside gene matches: 4. The CDR3 sequence: CASRSTGGSYNEQFF. The DNA for the CDR3 is TGTGCCAGCAGGTCGACAGGGGGATCCTACAATGAGCAGTTCTTC.

The chain employs TRBV6-2 or TRBV6-3 and TRBJ2-1; 8 bases map to TRBD1. Trimming cost V 0 bases and J 5 bases; bases outside gene matches: 3. This CDR3 comprises 15 residues. Germline CDR1 and CDR2: MNHEY and SVGEGT. CDR3 coding DNA: TGTGCCAGCAGTTACTCCCAGACAGGGGACAATGAGCAGTTCTTC. Protein: CASSYSQTGDNEQFF.

This clonotype was counted ten times or more. This sequence joins TRBV27 and TRBJ1-2, with 9 bases identical to TRBD1. The CDR3 covers 14 residues. Unmatched junction bases numbered 5, after V lost 4 bases and J lost 5 bases. CDR1 MNHEY and CDR2 SMNVEV come from the germline V gene (reference sequence). The CDR3: CASSWDRVGYGYTF. The CDR3, as DNA: TGTGCCAGCAGTTGGGACAGGGTTGGTTATGGCTACACCTTC.

This clonotype was recorded at least ten times. The chain recombines TRBV20-1 with TRBJ2-5; 8 bases align to TRBD1. Germline CDR1 reads DFQATT; CDR2 reads SNEGSKA (reference sequence). With 3 bases clipped from V and 3 bases from J, the junction kept 3 bases outside the gene matches. The CDR3 sequence is 13 residues long. CDR3 bases: TGCAGTGCTAGCCAGGGGGCGGAAGAGACCCAGTACTTC. It specifies CSASQGAEETQYF.